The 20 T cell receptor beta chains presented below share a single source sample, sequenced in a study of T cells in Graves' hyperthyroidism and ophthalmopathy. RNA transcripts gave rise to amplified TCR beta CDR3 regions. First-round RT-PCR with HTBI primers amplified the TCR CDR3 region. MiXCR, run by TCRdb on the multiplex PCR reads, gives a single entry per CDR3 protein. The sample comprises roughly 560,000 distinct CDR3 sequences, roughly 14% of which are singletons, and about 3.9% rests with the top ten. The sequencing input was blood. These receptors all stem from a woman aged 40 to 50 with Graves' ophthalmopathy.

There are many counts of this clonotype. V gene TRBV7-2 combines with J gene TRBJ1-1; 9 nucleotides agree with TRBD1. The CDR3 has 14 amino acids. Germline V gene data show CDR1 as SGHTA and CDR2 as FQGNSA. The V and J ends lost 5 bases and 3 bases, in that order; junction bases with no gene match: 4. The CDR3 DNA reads TGTGCCAGCAGCCTCGGACAGGGGTACACTGAAGCTTTCTTT. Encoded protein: CASSLGQGYTEAFF. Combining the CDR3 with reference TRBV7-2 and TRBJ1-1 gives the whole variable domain GAGVSQSPSNKVTEKGKDVELRCDPISGHTALYWYRQSLGQGLEFLIYFQGNSAPDKSGLPSDRFSAERTGGSVSTLTIQRTQQEDSAVYLCASSLGQGYTEAFFGQGTRLTVV.

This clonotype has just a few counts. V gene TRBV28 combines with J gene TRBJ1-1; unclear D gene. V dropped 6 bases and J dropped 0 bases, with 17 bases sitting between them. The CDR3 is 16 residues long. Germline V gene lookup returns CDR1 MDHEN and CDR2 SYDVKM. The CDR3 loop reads CASRMSAGGLNTEAFF. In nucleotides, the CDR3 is TGTGCCAGCAGGATGTCGGCCGGCGGGTTGAACACTGAAGCTTTCTTT.

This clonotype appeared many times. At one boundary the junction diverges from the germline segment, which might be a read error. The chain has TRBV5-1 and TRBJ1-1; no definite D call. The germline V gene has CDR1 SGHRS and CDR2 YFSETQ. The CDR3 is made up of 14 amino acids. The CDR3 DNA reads TGTGCCAGCAGCTTAGAGGCGGGGAACACTGAAGCTTTCTTT. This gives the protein CASSLEAGNTEAFF.

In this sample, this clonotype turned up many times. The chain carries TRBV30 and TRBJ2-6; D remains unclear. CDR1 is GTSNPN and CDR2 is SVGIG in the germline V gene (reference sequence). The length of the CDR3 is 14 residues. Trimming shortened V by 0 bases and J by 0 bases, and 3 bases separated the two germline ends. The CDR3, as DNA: TGTGCCTGGAGTGTAAGCTCTGGGGCCAACGTCCTGACTTTC. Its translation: CAWSVSSGANVLTF.

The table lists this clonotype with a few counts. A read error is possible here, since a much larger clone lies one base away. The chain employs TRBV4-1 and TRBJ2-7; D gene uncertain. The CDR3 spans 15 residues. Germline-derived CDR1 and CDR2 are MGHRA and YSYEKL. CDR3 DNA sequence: TGCGCCAGCAGCCAAGCGGCTAGTGAGACCTACGGGCAGTACTTC. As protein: CASSQAASETYGQYF.

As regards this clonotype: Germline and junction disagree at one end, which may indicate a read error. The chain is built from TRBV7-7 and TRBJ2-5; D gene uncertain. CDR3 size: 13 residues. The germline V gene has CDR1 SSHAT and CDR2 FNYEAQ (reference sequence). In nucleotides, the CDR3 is TGTGCTAGCAGCCGTCTAGGAGTGGAGACCCAGTACTTC. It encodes CASSRLGVETQYF.

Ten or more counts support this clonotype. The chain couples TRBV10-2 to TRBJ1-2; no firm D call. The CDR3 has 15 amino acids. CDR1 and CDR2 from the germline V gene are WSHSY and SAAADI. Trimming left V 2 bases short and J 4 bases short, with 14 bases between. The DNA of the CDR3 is TGCGCCAGCAGTGAGATCGGACCCGACGGCTATGGCTACACCTTC. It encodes CASSEIGPDGYGYTF.

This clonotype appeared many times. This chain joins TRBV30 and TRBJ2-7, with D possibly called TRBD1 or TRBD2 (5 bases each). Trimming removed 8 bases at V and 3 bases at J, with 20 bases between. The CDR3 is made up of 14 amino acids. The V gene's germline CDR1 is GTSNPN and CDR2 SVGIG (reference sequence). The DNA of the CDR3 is TGTGCCGCCCGGACCGCGAGGGGAGACTACGAGCAGTACTTC. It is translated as CAARTARGDYEQYF.

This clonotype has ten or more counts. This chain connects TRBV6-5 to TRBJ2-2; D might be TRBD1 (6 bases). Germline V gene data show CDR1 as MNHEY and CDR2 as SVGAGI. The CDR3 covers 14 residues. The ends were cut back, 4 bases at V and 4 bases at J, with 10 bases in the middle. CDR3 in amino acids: CASSSHRVTGELFF. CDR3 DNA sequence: TGTGCCAGCAGTTCCCACAGGGTCACCGGGGAGCTGTTTTTT.

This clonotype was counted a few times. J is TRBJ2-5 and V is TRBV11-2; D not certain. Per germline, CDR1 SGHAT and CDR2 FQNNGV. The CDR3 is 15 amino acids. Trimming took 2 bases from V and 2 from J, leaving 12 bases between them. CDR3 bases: TGTGCCAGCAGCTTATCCAGGCCGGCACAAGAGACCCAGTACTTC. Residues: CASSLSRPAQETQYF.

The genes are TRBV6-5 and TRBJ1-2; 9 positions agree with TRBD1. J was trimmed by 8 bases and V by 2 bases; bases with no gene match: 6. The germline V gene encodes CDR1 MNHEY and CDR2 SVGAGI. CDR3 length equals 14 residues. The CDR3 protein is CASSYGTGKGGYTF. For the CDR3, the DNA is TGTGCCAGCAGTTACGGGACAGGGAAAGGCGGCTACACCTTC.

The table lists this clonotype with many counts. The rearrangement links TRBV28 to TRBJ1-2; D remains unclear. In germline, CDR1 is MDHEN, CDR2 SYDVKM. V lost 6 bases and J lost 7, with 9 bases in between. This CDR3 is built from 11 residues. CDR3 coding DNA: TGTGCCAGCAGACTTGACGGTGGCTACACCTTC. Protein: CASRLDGGYTF.

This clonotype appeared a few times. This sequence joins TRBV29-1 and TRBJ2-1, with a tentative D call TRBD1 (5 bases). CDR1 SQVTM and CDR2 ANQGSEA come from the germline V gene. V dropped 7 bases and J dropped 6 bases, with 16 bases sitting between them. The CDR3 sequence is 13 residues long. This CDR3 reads CSGVQATANEQFF. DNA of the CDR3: TGCAGCGGGGTACAGGCAACCGCCAATGAGCAGTTCTTC.

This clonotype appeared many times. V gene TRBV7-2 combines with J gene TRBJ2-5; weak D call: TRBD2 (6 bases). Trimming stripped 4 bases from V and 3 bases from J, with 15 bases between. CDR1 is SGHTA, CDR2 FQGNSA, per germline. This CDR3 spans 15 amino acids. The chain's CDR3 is CASSSTGIAEETQYF. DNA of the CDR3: TGTGCCAGCAGCTCGACGGGGATAGCGGAAGAGACCCAGTACTTC.

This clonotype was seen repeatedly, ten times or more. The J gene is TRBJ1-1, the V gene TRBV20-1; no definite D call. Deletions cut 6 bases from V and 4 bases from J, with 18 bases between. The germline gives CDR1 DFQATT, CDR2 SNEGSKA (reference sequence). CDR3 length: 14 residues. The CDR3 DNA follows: TGCAGTGCAAAACAGCCCTCCGTTGGCACTGAAGCTTTCTTT. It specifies CSAKQPSVGTEAFF.

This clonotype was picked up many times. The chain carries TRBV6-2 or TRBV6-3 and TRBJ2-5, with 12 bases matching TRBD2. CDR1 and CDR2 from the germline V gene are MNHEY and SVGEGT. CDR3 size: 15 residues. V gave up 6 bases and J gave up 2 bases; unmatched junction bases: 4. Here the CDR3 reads CASRLLAGGQETQYF. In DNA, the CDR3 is TGTGCCAGCAGGCTACTAGCGGGAGGTCAAGAGACCCAGTACTTC.

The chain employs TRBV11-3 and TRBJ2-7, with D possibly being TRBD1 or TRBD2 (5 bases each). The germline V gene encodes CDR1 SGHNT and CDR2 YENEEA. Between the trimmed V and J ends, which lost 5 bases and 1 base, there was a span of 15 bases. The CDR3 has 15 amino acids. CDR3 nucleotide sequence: TGTGCCAGCAGCCCCGGCCGGGACCGTTCCTACGAGCAGTACTTC. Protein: CASSPGRDRSYEQYF.

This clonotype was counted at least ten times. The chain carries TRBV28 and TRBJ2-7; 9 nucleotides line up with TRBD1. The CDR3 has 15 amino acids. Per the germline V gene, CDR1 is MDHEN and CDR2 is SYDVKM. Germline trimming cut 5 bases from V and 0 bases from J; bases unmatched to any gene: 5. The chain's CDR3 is CASSPGQGYSYEQYF. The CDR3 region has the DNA TGTGCCAGCAGTCCAGGACAGGGGTACTCCTACGAGCAGTACTTC.

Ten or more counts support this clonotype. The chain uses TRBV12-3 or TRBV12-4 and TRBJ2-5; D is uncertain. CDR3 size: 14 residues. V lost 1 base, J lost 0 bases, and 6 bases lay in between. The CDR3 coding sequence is TGTGCCAGCAGTTTAGGTTCAGACCAAGAGACCCAGTACTTC. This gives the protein CASSLGSDQETQYF.

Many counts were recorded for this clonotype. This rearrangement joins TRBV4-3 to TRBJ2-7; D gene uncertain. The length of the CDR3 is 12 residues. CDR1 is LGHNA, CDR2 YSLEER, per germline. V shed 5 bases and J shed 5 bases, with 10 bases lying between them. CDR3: CASSMDWNEQYF. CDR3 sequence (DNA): TGCGCCAGCAGCATGGATTGGAACGAGCAGTACTTC.